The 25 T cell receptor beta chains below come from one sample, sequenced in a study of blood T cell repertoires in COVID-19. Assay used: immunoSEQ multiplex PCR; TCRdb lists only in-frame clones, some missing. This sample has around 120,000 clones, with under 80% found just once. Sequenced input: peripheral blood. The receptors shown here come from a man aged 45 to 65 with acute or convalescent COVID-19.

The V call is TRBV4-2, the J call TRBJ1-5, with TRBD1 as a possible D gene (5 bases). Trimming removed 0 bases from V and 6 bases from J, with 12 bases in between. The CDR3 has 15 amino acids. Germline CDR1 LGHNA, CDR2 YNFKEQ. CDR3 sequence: CASSQDVAGVQPQHF. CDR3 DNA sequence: TGTGCCAGCAGCCAAGATGTTGCGGGGGTTCAGCCCCAGCATTTT.

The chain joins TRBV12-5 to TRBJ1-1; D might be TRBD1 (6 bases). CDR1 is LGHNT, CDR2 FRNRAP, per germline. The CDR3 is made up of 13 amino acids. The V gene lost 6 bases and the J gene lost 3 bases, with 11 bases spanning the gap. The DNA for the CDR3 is TGTGCTAGTGGAGGGCAGGGGTACACTGAAGCTTTCTTT. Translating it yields CASGGQGYTEAFF.

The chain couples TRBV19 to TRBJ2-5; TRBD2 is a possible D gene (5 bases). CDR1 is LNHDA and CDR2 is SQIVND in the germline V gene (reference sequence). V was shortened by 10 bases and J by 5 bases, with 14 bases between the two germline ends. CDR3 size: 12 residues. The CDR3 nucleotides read TGTGCCATATATGAGGGTCCTGAGACCCAGTACTTC. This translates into CAIYEGPETQYF. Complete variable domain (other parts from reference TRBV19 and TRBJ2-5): DGGITQSPKYLFRKEGQNVTLSCEQNLNHDAMYWYRQDPGQGLRLIYYSQIVNDFQKGDIAEGYSVSREKKESFPLTVTSAQKNPTAFYLCAIYEGPETQYFGPGTRLLVL.

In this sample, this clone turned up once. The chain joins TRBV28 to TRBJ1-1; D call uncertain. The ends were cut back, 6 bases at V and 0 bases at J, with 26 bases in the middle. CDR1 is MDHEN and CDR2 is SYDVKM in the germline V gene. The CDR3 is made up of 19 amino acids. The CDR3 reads CASREGEGKIRVVNTEAFF. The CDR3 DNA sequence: TGTGCCAGCAGGGAAGGAGAGGGTAAAATCAGAGTCGTGAACACTGAAGCTTTCTTT.

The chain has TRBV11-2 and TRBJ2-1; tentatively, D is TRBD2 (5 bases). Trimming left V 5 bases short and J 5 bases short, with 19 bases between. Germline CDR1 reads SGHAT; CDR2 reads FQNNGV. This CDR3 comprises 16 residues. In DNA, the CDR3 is TGTGCCAGCAGCCCCCTCGGGGTTCTGTACGACAATGAGCAGTTCTTC. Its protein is CASSPLGVLYDNEQFF.

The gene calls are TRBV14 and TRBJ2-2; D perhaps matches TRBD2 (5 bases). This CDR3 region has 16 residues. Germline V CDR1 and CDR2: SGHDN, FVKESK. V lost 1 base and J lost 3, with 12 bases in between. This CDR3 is CASSQVLGLYTGELFF. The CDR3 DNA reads TGTGCCAGCAGCCAAGTTCTAGGACTGTACACCGGGGAGCTGTTTTTT.

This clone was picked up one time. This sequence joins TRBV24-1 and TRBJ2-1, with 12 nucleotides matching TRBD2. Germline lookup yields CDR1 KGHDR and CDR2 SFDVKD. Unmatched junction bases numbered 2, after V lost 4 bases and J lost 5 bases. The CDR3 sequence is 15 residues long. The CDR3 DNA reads TGTGCCACCAGTGAACTAGCGGGAGGTCACAATGAGCAGTTCTTC. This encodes CATSELAGGHNEQFF.

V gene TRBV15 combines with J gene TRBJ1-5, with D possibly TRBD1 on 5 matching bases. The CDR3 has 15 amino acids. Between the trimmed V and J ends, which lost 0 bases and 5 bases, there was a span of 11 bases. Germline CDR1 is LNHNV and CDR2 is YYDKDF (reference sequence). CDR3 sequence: CATSREGDSYQPQHF. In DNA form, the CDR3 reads TGTGCCACCAGCAGAGAGGGGGACTCATATCAGCCCCAGCATTTT.

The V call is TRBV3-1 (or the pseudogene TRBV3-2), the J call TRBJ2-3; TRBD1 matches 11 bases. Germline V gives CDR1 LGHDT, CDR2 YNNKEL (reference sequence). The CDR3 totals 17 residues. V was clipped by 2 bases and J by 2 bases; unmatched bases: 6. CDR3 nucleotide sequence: TGTGCCAGCAGCCAATGGACAGGGGGCACCACCACAGATACGCAGTATTTT. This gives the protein CASSQWTGGTTTDTQYF.

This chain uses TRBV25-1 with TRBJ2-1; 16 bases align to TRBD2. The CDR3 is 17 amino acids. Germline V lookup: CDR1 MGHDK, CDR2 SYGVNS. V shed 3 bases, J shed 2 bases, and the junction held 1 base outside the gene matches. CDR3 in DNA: TGTGCCAGCAGTGAGGGACTAGCGGGAGGGCCCTACAATGAGCAGTTCTTC. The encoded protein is CASSEGLAGGPYNEQFF. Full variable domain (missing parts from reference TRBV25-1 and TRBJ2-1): EADIYQTPRYLVIGTGKKITLECSQTMGHDKMYWYQQDPGMELHLIHYSYGVNSTEKGDLSSESTVSRIRTEHFPLTLESARPSHTSQYLCASSEGLAGGPYNEQFFGPGTRLTVL.

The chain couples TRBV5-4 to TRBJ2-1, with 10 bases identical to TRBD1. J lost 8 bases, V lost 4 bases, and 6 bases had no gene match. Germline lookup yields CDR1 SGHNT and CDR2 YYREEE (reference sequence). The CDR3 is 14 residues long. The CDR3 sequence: CASSLRDRGYEQFF. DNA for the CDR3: TGTGCCAGCAGCCTCCGGGACAGGGGTTATGAGCAGTTCTTC.

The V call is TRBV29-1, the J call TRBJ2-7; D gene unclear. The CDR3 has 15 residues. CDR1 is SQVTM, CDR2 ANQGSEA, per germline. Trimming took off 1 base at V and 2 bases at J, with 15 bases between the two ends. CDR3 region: CSVEGLSTHPYEQYF. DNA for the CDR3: TGCAGCGTTGAAGGCCTCTCTACCCATCCCTACGAGCAGTACTTC.

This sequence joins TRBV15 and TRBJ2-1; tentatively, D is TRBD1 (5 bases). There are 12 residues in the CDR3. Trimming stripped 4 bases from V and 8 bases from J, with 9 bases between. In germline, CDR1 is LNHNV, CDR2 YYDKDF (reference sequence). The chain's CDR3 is CATSKGVDEQFF. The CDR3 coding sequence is TGTGCCACCAGCAAAGGGGTCGATGAGCAGTTCTTC.

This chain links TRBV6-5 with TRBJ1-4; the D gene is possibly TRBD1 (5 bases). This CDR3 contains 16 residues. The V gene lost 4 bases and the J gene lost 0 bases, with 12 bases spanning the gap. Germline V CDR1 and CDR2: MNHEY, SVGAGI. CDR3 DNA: TGTGCCAGCAGTTTCCGGACACCTGCAACTAATGAAAAACTGTTTTTT. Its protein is CASSFRTPATNEKLFF.

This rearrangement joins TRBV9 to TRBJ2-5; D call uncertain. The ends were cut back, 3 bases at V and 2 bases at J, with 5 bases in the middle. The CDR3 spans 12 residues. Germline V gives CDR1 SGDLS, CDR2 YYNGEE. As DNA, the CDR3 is TGTGCCAGCAGCGCCTCTCAAGAGACCCAGTACTTC. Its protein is CASSASQETQYF.

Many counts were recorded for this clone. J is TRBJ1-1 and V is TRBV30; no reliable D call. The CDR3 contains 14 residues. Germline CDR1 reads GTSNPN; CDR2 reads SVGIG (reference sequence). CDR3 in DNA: TGTGCTGGGAGCACGGTGGAAGGGAACACTGAAGCTTTCTTT. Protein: CAGSTVEGNTEAFF.

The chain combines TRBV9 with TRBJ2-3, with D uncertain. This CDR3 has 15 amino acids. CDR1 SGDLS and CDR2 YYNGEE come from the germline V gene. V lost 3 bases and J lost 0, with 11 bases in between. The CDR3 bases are TGTGCCAGCAGCGAACCACCACATAGCACAGATACGCAGTATTTT. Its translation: CASSEPPHSTDTQYF. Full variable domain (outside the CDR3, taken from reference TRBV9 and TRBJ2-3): DSGVTQTPKHLITATGQRVTLRCSPRSGDLSVYWYQQSLDQGLQFLIQYYNGEERAKGNILERFSAQQFPDLHSELNLSSLELGDSALYFCASSEPPHSTDTQYFGPGTRLTVL.

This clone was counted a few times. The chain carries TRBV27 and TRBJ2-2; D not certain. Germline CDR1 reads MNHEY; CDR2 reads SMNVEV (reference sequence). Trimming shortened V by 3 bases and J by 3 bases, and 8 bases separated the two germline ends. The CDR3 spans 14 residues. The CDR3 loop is CASSFGPDTGELFF. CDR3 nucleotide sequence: TGTGCCAGCAGTTTTGGGCCTGACACCGGGGAGCTGTTTTTT.

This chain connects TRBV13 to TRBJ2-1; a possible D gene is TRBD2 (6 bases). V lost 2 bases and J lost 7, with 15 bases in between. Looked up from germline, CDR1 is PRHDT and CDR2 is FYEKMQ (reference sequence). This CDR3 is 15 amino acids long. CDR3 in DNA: TGTGCCAGCAGCTTAAGATTGGGGGGTAGGAATGAGCAGTTCTTC. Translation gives CASSLRLGGRNEQFF.

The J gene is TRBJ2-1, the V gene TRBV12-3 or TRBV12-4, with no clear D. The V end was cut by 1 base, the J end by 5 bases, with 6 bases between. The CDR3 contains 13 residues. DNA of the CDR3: TGTGCCAGCAGTTTAGGGAGTAACAATGAGCAGTTCTTC. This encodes CASSLGSNNEQFF.

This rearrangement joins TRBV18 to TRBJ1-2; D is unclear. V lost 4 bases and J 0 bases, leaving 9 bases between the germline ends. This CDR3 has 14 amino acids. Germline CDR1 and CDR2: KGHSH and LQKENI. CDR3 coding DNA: TGTGCCAGCTCACTCTCCGGGACTAACTATGGCTACACCTTC. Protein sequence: CASSLSGTNYGYTF.

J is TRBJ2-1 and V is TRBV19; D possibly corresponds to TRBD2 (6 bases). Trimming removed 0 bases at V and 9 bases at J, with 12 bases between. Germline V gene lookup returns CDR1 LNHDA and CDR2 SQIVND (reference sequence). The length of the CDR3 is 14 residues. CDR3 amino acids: CASSIDGGWGEQFF. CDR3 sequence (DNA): TGTGCCAGTAGTATAGATGGGGGGTGGGGTGAGCAGTTCTTC.

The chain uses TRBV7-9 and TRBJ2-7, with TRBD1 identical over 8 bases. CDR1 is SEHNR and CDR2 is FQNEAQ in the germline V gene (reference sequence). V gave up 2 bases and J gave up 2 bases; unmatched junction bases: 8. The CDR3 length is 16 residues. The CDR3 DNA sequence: TGTGCCAGCAGCTTAACGGGTCCGACAGGGGCCTACGAGCAGTACTTC. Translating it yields CASSLTGPTGAYEQYF.

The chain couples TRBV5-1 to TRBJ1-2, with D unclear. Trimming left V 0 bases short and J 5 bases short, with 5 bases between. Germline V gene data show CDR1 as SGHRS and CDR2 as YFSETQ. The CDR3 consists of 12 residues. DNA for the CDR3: TGCGCCAGCAGCTTGGACGGGTATGGCTACACCTTC. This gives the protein CASSLDGYGYTF.

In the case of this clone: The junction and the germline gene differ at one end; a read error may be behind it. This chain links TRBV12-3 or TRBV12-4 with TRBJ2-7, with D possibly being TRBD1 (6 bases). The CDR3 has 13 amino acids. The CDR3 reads CASSPDPDSHQAF. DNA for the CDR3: TGTGCCAGCAGCCCTGACCCGGACAGTCACCAGGCGTTC.